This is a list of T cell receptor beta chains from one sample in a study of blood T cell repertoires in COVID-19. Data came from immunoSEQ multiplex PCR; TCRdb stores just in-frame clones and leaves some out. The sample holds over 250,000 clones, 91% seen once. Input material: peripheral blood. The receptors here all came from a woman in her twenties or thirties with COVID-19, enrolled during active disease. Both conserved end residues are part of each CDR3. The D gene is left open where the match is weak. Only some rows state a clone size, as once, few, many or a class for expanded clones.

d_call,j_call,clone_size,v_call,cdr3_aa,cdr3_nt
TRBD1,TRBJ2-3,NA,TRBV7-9,CASSLFRDRSNTQYF,TGTGCCAGCAGCTTATTTAGGGACAGGTCCAATACGCAGTATTTT
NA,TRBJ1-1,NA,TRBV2,CASSELQRNTEAFF,TGTGCCAGCAGTGAACTTCAGCGAAACACTGAAGCTTTCTTT
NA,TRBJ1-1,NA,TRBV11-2,CASSLTGYMNTEAFF,TGTGCCAGCAGCTTAACAGGGTATATGAACACTGAAGCTTTCTTT
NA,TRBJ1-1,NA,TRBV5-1,CASRDTGNTEAFF,TGCGCCAGCAGAGATACAGGGAACACTGAAGCTTTCTTT
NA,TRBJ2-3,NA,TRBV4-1,CASSQARSTDTQYF,TGCGCCAGCAGCCAAGCGCGGAGCACAGATACGCAGTATTTT
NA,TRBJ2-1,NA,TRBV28,CASSLVYRQNEQFF,TGTGCCAGCAGTTTAGTGTACAGACAAAATGAGCAGTTCTTC
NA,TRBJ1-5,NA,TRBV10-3,CAISESGQSSNQPQHF,TGTGCCATCAGTGAATCCGGTCAATCAAGCAATCAGCCCCAGCATTTT
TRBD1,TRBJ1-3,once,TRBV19,CASNPGTGTGNTIYF,TGTGCCAGTAACCCCGGGACAGGGACTGGAAACACCATATATTTT
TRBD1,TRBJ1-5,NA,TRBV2,CASSEARGGANQPQHF,TGTGCCAGCAGTGAAGCAAGAGGGGGCGCAAATCAGCCCCAGCATTTT
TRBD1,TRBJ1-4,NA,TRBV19,CASSDREMALFF,TGTGCCAGTAGCGACAGGGAAATGGCACTGTTTTTT
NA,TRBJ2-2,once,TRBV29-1,CSVGHEVTGELFF,TGCAGCGTTGGGCATGAAGTAACCGGGGAGCTGTTTTTT
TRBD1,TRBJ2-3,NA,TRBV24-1,CATSGPATGDNTDTQYF,TGTGCCACCAGTGGTCCTGCCACAGGGGATAACACAGATACGCAGTATTTT
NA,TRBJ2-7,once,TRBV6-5,CASRGLLFYEQYF,TGTGCCAGCAGAGGACTACTCTTCTACGAGCAGTACTTC
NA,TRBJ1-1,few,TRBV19,CASSTRFGGRAEAFF,TGTGCCAGTAGTACCCGATTCGGGGGTCGGGCTGAAGCTTTCTTT
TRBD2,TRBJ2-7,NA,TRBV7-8,CASSLSGVSYEQYF,TGTGCCAGCAGCCTTAGCGGGGTGTCCTACGAGCAGTACTTC
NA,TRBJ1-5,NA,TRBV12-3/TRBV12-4,CASSLGQQQPQHF,TGTGCCAGCAGTTTGGGGCAGCAGCAGCCCCAGCATTTT
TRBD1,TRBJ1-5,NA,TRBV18,CASSQGQGVQPQHF,TGTGCCAGCTCACAGGGACAGGGAGTTCAGCCCCAGCATTTT
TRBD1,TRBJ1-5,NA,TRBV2,CASSEARGENQPQHF,TGTGCCAGCAGTGAAGCCAGGGGGGAAAATCAGCCCCAGCATTTT
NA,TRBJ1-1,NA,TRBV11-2,CASSSRSSTGYRAEAFF,TGTGCCAGCAGCTCAAGAAGCAGCACAGGGTACAGGGCTGAAGCTTTCTTT
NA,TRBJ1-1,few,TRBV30,CAWRGQGGNTEAFF,TGTGCCTGGAGGGGGCAAGGGGGTAACACTGAAGCTTTCTTT
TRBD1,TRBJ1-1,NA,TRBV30,CAWSDRGYTEAFF,TGTGCCTGGTCGGACAGGGGCTACACTGAAGCTTTCTTT
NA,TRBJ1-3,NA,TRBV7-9,CASSLSGSGNTIYF,TGTGCCAGCAGCTTAAGCGGATCTGGAAACACCATATATTTT
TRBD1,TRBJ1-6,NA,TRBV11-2,CASSQVGGSYNSPLHF,TGTGCCAGCAGCCAAGTAGGGGGCTCTTATAATTCACCCCTCCACTTT
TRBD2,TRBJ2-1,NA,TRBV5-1,CASSFTSGLYNEQFF,TGCGCCAGCAGCTTTACTAGCGGACTTTACAATGAGCAGTTCTTC
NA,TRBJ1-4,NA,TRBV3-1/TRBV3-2,CASSQGLLEKLFF,TGTGCCAGCAGCCAGGGACTACTTGAAAAACTGTTTTTT
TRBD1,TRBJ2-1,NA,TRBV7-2,CASSLVGAGTGRRNEQFF,TGTGCCAGCAGCTTAGTGGGTGCAGGGACAGGGCGGAGGAATGAGCAGTTCTTC
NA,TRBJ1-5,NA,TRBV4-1,CASSQEGAGPQPQHF,TGCGCCAGCAGCCAAGAGGGGGCAGGGCCTCAGCCCCAGCATTTT
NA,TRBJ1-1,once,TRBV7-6,CASSLGRATEAFF,TGTGCCAGCAGCTTAGGGAGGGCCACTGAAGCTTTCTTT
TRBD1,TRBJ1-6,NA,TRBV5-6,CASSLQGAVNSPLHF,TGTGCCAGCAGCTTACAGGGGGCTGTAAATTCACCCCTCCACTTT
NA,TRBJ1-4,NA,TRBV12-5,CASGLIPDSEKLFF,TGTGCTAGTGGTTTGATCCCGGACAGTGAAAAACTGTTTTTT
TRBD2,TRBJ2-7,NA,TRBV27,CASSTIGLAGGSYEQYF,TGTGCCAGCAGTACCATCGGACTAGCGGGGGGGTCCTACGAGCAGTACTTC
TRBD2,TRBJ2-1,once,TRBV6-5,CASRPTSGTGNEQFF,TGTGCCAGCCGGCCGACTAGCGGGACAGGGAATGAGCAGTTCTTC